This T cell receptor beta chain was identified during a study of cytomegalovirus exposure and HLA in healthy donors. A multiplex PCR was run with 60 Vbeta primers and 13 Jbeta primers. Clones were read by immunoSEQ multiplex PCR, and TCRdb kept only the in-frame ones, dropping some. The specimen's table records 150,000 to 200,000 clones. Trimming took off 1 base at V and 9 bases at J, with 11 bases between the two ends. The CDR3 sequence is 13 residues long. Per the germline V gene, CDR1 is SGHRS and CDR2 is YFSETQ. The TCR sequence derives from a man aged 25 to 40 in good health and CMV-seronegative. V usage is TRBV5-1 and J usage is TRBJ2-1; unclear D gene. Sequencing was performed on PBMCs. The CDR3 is CASSLTQRSEQFF. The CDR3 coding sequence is TGCGCCAGCAGCTTGACCCAGAGGAGTGAGCAGTTCTTC.